This is a list of T cell receptor beta chains from one sample in a study of blood T cells in healthy people across ages. MiXCR, run by TCRdb on the 5' RACE reads, gives a single entry per CDR3 protein. The sample holds 1,500,000 or so distinct CDR3 sequences, approximately 39% seen once. Sequenced sample: blood. Receptors were obtained from a woman aged 18-35 years in good health. Both conserved end residues are part of each CDR3. The D gene is left open where the match is weak. Some rows have no size entry. The others give once, few or many, or a class for an expanded clone.

d_gene: -; v_gene: TRBV7-8; j_gene: TRBJ2-7; abundance: -; CDR3aa: CASSSLAGLLSEQYF; CDR3nt: TGTGCCAGCAGCTCCCTGGCAGGCCTCCTCTCCGAGCAGTACTTC
d_gene: -; v_gene: TRBV12-3/TRBV12-4; j_gene: TRBJ2-7; abundance: many; CDR3aa: CASSSHHEQYF; CDR3nt: TGTGCCAGCAGTTCACACCACGAGCAGTACTTC
d_gene: -; v_gene: TRBV29-1; j_gene: TRBJ1-1; abundance: -; CDR3aa: CSSNGAGSGLNTEAFF; CDR3nt: TGCAGCTCAAACGGGGCAGGGTCGGGCCTGAACACTGAAGCTTTCTTT
d_gene: -; v_gene: TRBV12-3/TRBV12-4; j_gene: TRBJ2-7; abundance: few; CDR3aa: CASSLGSWTEQYF; CDR3nt: TGTGCCAGCAGTTTGGGCAGTTGGACCGAGCAGTACTTC
d_gene: -; v_gene: TRBV27; j_gene: TRBJ1-2; abundance: -; CDR3aa: CASSFSPTGGANGYTF; CDR3nt: TGTGCCAGCAGTTTCTCCCCTACCGGGGGCGCAAATGGCTACACCTTC
d_gene: -; v_gene: TRBV14; j_gene: TRBJ1-1; abundance: many; CDR3aa: CASSQDLSTEAFF; CDR3nt: TGTGCCAGCAGCCAAGATCTTTCCACTGAAGCTTTCTTT
d_gene: TRBD1; v_gene: TRBV20-1; j_gene: TRBJ1-4; abundance: -; CDR3aa: CSARDHTGAGAKLFF; CDR3nt: TGCAGTGCTAGAGATCATACAGGGGCAGGGGCAAAACTGTTTTTT
d_gene: TRBD1; v_gene: TRBV12-3/TRBV12-4; j_gene: TRBJ2-7; abundance: -; CDR3aa: CASRPTGVDEQYF; CDR3nt: TGTGCCAGCAGACCGACAGGGGTGGACGAGCAGTACTTC
d_gene: TRBD2; v_gene: TRBV27; j_gene: TRBJ2-1; abundance: many; CDR3aa: CASSSTTGTSPHNEQFF; CDR3nt: TGTGCCAGCAGTTCCACCACCGGGACTAGCCCGCACAATGAGCAGTTCTTC
d_gene: -; v_gene: TRBV27; j_gene: TRBJ1-1; abundance: many; CDR3aa: CASSLSKNTEAFF; CDR3nt: TGTGCCAGCAGTTTGAGCAAGAACACTGAAGCTTTCTTT
d_gene: -; v_gene: TRBV4-1; j_gene: TRBJ1-1; abundance: few; CDR3aa: CASSQQGRLDTEAFF; CDR3nt: TGCGCCAGCAGCCAACAGGGGCGTTTGGACACTGAAGCTTTCTTT
d_gene: -; v_gene: TRBV20-1; j_gene: TRBJ1-2; abundance: -; CDR3aa: CSAPQGRGGYTF; CDR3nt: TGCAGTGCTCCACAGGGACGGGGCGGCTACACCTTC
d_gene: -; v_gene: TRBV6-6; j_gene: TRBJ2-1; abundance: -; CDR3aa: CASSHRDLSYNEQFF; CDR3nt: TGTGCCAGCAGCCACCGGGACCTTTCCTACAATGAGCAGTTCTTC
d_gene: -; v_gene: TRBV10-3; j_gene: TRBJ1-2; abundance: few; CDR3aa: CAISTGGGYTF; CDR3nt: TGTGCCATCAGTACAGGCGGGGGCTACACCTTC
d_gene: -; v_gene: TRBV20-1; j_gene: TRBJ1-2; abundance: few; CDR3aa: CSANRLLYGYTF; CDR3nt: TGCAGTGCTAACAGGCTCTTGTATGGCTACACCTTC
d_gene: TRBD1; v_gene: TRBV2; j_gene: TRBJ1-2; abundance: few; CDR3aa: CASRRTGGEPLSLYTF; CDR3nt: TGTGCCAGCAGAAGGACAGGGGGCGAACCTCTGTCTCTCTACACCTTC
d_gene: -; v_gene: TRBV7-2; j_gene: TRBJ2-5; abundance: -; CDR3aa: CASSFTLIQETQYF; CDR3nt: TGTGCCAGCAGCTTCACGCTCATTCAAGAGACCCAGTACTTC
d_gene: TRBD2; v_gene: TRBV6-2/TRBV6-3; j_gene: TRBJ2-1; abundance: few; CDR3aa: CASTLAGPPFQQFF; CDR3nt: TGTGCCAGCACACTAGCGGGGCCCCCGTTTCAGCAGTTCTTC
d_gene: TRBD2; v_gene: TRBV5-1; j_gene: TRBJ2-5; abundance: -; CDR3aa: CASSLQGLAGEETQYF; CDR3nt: TGCGCCAGCAGCTTGCAGGGGCTAGCGGGAGAAGAGACCCAGTACTTC
d_gene: -; v_gene: TRBV5-1; j_gene: TRBJ1-2; abundance: few; CDR3aa: CASSLWAGTNYGYTF; CDR3nt: TGCGCCAGCAGCTTGTGGGCAGGAACTAACTATGGCTACACCTTC
d_gene: TRBD2; v_gene: TRBV27; j_gene: TRBJ2-7; abundance: -; CDR3aa: CASSFGTSGLEHEQYF; CDR3nt: TGTGCCAGCAGTTTTGGGACTAGCGGTCTGGAACACGAGCAGTACTTC
d_gene: TRBD1; v_gene: TRBV2; j_gene: TRBJ2-7; abundance: -; CDR3aa: CASSDIGTGRTPEQYF; CDR3nt: TGTGCCAGCAGTGATATTGGGACAGGGCGAACGCCCGAGCAGTACTTC
d_gene: -; v_gene: TRBV6-5; j_gene: TRBJ2-7; abundance: -; CDR3aa: CASSYSAGTRPYEQYF; CDR3nt: TGTGCCAGCAGTTATTCGGCCGGGACACGGCCCTACGAGCAGTACTTC
d_gene: TRBD2; v_gene: TRBV24-1; j_gene: TRBJ2-3; abundance: -; CDR3aa: CATSDFRASGLYTDTQYF; CDR3nt: TGTGCCACCAGTGATTTTCGGGCTAGCGGATTATACACAGATACGCAGTATTTT
d_gene: -; v_gene: TRBV12-3/TRBV12-4; j_gene: TRBJ1-5; abundance: few; CDR3aa: CASSLALGTPQHF; CDR3nt: TGTGCCAGCAGTTTAGCGCTTGGGACGCCCCAGCATTTT
d_gene: TRBD2; v_gene: TRBV20-1; j_gene: TRBJ2-5; abundance: -; CDR3aa: CGARPGLVETQYF; CDR3nt: TGCGGTGCTAGACCGGGACTAGTAGAGACCCAGTACTTC
d_gene: -; v_gene: TRBV29-1; j_gene: TRBJ1-4; abundance: -; CDR3aa: CSNHGVYEKLFF; CDR3nt: TGCAGCAATCACGGGGTCTACGAAAAACTGTTTTTT
d_gene: -; v_gene: TRBV7-2; j_gene: TRBJ2-3; abundance: few; CDR3aa: CASSSLVGRISTDTQYF; CDR3nt: TGTGCCAGCAGCTCTCTGGTGGGACGTATCAGCACAGATACGCAGTATTTT
d_gene: TRBD2; v_gene: TRBV7-6; j_gene: TRBJ2-1; abundance: -; CDR3aa: CASSLGLGLAGDEQFF; CDR3nt: TGTGCCAGCAGTTTGGGGCTGGGACTAGCGGGAGATGAGCAGTTCTTC
d_gene: TRBD2; v_gene: TRBV27; j_gene: TRBJ2-7; abundance: -; CDR3aa: CASSLLGEGKNYEQYF; CDR3nt: TGTGCCAGCAGTTTATTGGGGGAGGGCAAGAACTACGAGCAGTACTTC
d_gene: TRBD2; v_gene: TRBV20-1; j_gene: TRBJ2-1; abundance: few; CDR3aa: CSARGGRGGARSYNEQFF; CDR3nt: TGCAGTGCTAGAGGAGGACGCGGGGGGGCCCGCTCCTACAATGAGCAGTTCTTC
d_gene: -; v_gene: TRBV7-2; j_gene: TRBJ1-1; abundance: few; CDR3aa: CASSFAGKINTEAFF; CDR3nt: TGTGCCAGCAGCTTTGCAGGAAAAATTAACACTGAAGCTTTCTTT
d_gene: -; v_gene: TRBV2; j_gene: TRBJ2-3; abundance: few; CDR3aa: CASSDPGRNTDTQYF; CDR3nt: TGTGCCAGCAGTGACCCCGGGAGAAACACAGATACGCAGTATTTT
d_gene: TRBD2; v_gene: TRBV20-1; j_gene: TRBJ2-1; abundance: few; CDR3aa: CSASKRGVYNEQFF; CDR3nt: TGCAGTGCTAGTAAGCGGGGGGTCTACAATGAGCAGTTCTTC
d_gene: TRBD2; v_gene: TRBV20-1; j_gene: TRBJ2-7; abundance: -; CDR3aa: CSATSGRGSAYEQYF; CDR3nt: TGCAGTGCAACCAGCGGGAGAGGCTCCGCCTACGAGCAGTACTTC
d_gene: -; v_gene: TRBV7-3; j_gene: TRBJ2-1; abundance: few; CDR3aa: CASSLIGGDNEQFF; CDR3nt: TGTGCCAGCAGCTTAATTGGCGGGGACAATGAGCAGTTCTTC